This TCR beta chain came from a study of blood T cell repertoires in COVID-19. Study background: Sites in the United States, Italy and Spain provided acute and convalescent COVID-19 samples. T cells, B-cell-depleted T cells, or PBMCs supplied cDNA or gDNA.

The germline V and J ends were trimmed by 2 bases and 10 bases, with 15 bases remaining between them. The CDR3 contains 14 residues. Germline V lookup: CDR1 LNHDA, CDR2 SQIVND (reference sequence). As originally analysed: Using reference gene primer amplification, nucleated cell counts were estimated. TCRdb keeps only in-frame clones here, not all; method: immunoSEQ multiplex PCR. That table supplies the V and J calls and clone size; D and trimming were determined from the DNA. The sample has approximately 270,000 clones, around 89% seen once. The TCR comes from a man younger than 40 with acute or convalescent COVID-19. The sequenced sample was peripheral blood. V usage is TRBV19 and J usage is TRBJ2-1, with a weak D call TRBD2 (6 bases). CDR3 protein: CASSIWGTRGEQFF. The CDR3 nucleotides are TGTGCCAGTAGTATATGGGGGACCCGGGGGGAGCAGTTCTTC.